The rows below give T cell receptor beta chains drawn from one sample of a study of blood T cell repertoires in COVID-19. The table came from immunoSEQ multiplex PCR; TCRdb's copy has only in-frame clones and leaves some out. Of roughly 250,000 clones listed, roughly 86% are singletons. The sample taken for sequencing was PBMCs or T cells enriched from blood (not recorded which). The receptors were sampled from a woman in her thirties or forties with acute COVID-19. CDR3s include the opening cysteine and the closing phenylalanine or tryptophan. A D gene is named only where the DNA matches it firmly. Part of the rows lack a size; the others show once, few, many or a class for expanded clones.

j_call v_call clone_size d_call cdr3_aa
TRBJ2-5 TRBV6-5 - TRBD2 CASLRLAGGETQYF
TRBJ1-5 TRBV3-1/TRBV3-2 - - CASSLLGQPQHF
TRBJ2-1 TRBV7-2 - - CASSLVPSSYNEQFF
TRBJ2-1 TRBV19 - TRBD2 CASSIEAFGTSGRAGSYNEQFF
TRBJ2-7 TRBV27 - TRBD2 CASKRTSGFYEQYF
TRBJ2-7 TRBV15 - - CATSRDRSGRYEQYF
TRBJ2-1 TRBV7-9 - - CASPIEGNEQFF
TRBJ2-1 TRBV24-1 - TRBD1 CATSDRGSGGSSYNEQFF
TRBJ2-2 TRBV5-1 - TRBD2 CASSPALGGGDTGELFF
TRBJ1-4 TRBV7-9 - - CASSSTDVNEKLFF
TRBJ2-7 TRBV30 once TRBD2 CAWGIAGGTYEQYF
TRBJ2-1 TRBV21-1 - - CASSNLTGYNEQFF
TRBJ1-6 TRBV7-2 few TRBD1 CASSLVRGEVSPLHF
TRBJ1-1 TRBV23-1 - - CASSQLGSGDTEAFF
TRBJ2-7 TRBV30 once TRBD2 CAWTSGRTSSYEQYF
TRBJ2-7 TRBV6-5 - TRBD2 CASSYRTSGSSREQYF
TRBJ1-4 TRBV23-1 - - CASSQSRPGVCEKLFF
TRBJ1-4 TRBV7-8 - TRBD1 CASRDRFATNEKLFF
TRBJ2-1 TRBV2 once TRBD2 CASIETSNWSSYNEQFF
TRBJ1-5 TRBV3-1/TRBV3-2 - TRBD1 CASSQSGQGADSNQPQHF
TRBJ1-2 TRBV29-1 - TRBD1 CSALTQGMYGYTF
TRBJ1-1 TRBV5-1 once - CASSFVLGGGTEAFF
TRBJ2-1 TRBV7-3 - - CASSPGLSNNEQFF
TRBJ1-3 TRBV5-1 - - CASSLAPGATGNTIYF
TRBJ1-5 TRBV6-5 - - CASSYLANQPQHF
TRBJ2-7 TRBV19 once - CASSNRVLAGQLYEQYF
TRBJ2-1 TRBV7-9 few TRBD2 CASSLAGGKENEQFF
TRBJ2-3 TRBV5-4 - - CASSPKRRGDSTDTQYF
TRBJ1-1 TRBV7-9 once TRBD1 CASSLATGEGTEAFF
TRBJ2-7 TRBV25-1 - TRBD1 CASSPGTGKYEQYF
TRBJ2-7 TRBV6-1 - TRBD2 CASSERASGRGYEQYF
TRBJ2-5 TRBV12-3/TRBV12-4 - - CASSPRTQETQYF
TRBJ2-2 TRBV11-2 - - CASSTLFLGAGELFF
TRBJ1-5 TRBV5-4 - TRBD1 CASSEGQGNQPQHF
TRBJ1-4 TRBV6-5 once TRBD1 CASTKETGIGEKLFF
TRBJ2-3 TRBV5-4 - TRBD1 CASEEQGATDTQYF
TRBJ1-4 TRBV4-1 - - CASSQFAGVANEKLFF
TRBJ2-1 TRBV6-5 - - CASLPRGIYNEQFF
TRBJ2-1 TRBV25-1 - TRBD2 CASSRIAGGPGNEQFF
TRBJ2-1 TRBV18 - - CASSQEGSHIYNEQFF
TRBJ1-1 TRBV20-1 - - CSASGRSWLNTEAFF
TRBJ2-3 TRBV7-3 once - CASRRGNTDTQYF
TRBJ2-5 TRBV5-1 - TRBD1 CASSFDRGETQYF
TRBJ2-5 TRBV7-2 - TRBD2 CASSLAAGVQETQYF
TRBJ1-2 TRBV19 - - CASSREGYGYTF
TRBJ2-1 TRBV20-1 - - CSASSFSDSNEQFF
TRBJ2-7 TRBV7-8 - - CASSPQGTYEQYF
TRBJ2-3 TRBV11-2 - TRBD2 CASRPSGSPDTQYF
TRBJ1-5 TRBV3-1/TRBV3-2 - TRBD1 CASSPDRVNQPQHF
TRBJ2-2 TRBV25-1 - - CASSPWNLAPLNTGELFF
TRBJ2-5 TRBV6-1 - - CASSDPTMYQETQYF
TRBJ1-6 TRBV19 - - CASSPRDGDNSPLHF
TRBJ2-4 TRBV15 once - CATSRDRSKNIQYF
TRBJ2-1 TRBV6-5 - TRBD2 CASRASGSFDNEQFF
TRBJ2-5 TRBV13 - - CASSLGGGRGTQYF
TRBJ2-7 TRBV11-2 - - CASSFGLRAYEQYF
TRBJ2-1 TRBV7-9 - TRBD2 CASSTGLAVEQFF
TRBJ2-1 TRBV7-9 - - CASSPTDNEQFF
TRBJ1-2 TRBV15 - TRBD1 CATSRDMDRDTGYTF
TRBJ2-7 TRBV6-2/TRBV6-3 - TRBD2 CASSYGGERAYEQYF